The clone carrying this T cell receptor beta chain was counted once. The data derive from a study of STAT5B mutations in CD4+ large granular lymphocyte leukemia. TCRdb's table, derived via immunoSEQ multiplex PCR, lists solely in-frame clones and lacks some. The sample has under 40,000 clones, less than 75% seen once. The J segment lost 0 bases and the V segment lost 6 bases, leaving 8 bases of the junction unmatched. This CDR3 is built from 15 residues. Germline loops: CDR1 MNHNY, CDR2 SVGAGI (reference sequence). The sequenced material came from CD4+ T cells from blood buffy coats. The chain employs TRBV6-6 and TRBJ2-7, with 7 bases aligning to TRBD2. The clonotype originates from a human donor in good health. The CDR3 reads CASRSGLGPSYEQYF. CDR3 DNA: TGTGCCAGCAGGTCCGGACTAGGTCCCTCCTACGAGCAGTACTTC.